These 3 T cell receptor beta chains came from one sample sequenced in a study of T-cell reconstitution after alpha-beta-depleted transplantation in children. Unique molecular identifiers were incorporated during preparation of the TCRbeta library. TCRdb passed the PCR reads through MiXCR, listing each CDR3 protein once. The table has roughly 100,000 distinct CDR3 sequences, 7.5% to 9.5% seen once. The source was PBMCs from the stem cell graft donor, collected from the stem cell graft. The origin of the receptors is a human donor who donated a stem cell graft to a child with congenital amegakaryocytic thrombocytopenia.

This clonotype was counted many times. This chain uses TRBV29-1 with TRBJ2-3; TRBD2 agrees at 7 bases. CDR3 length equals 13 residues. Germline V gene data show CDR1 as SQVTM and CDR2 as ANQGSEA. With V trimmed by 6 bases and J by 0 bases, 3 bases remained unmatched. DNA of the CDR3: TGCAGCGTGGTCGGGGGGAGCACAGATACGCAGTATTTT. It encodes CSVVGGSTDTQYF.

This clonotype was counted many times. This rearrangement joins TRBV7-2 to TRBJ1-3; D is possibly TRBD1 (6 bases). The CDR3 runs to 15 residues. Trimming shortened V by 3 bases and J by 4 bases, and 13 bases separated the two germline ends. The germline CDR1 and CDR2 sequences are SGHTA and FQGNSA. The CDR3 sequence is CASSLEGGGGNTIYF. The DNA for the CDR3 is TGTGCCAGCAGCTTGGAGGGCGGGGGCGGAAACACCATATATTTT.

This clonotype was found many times. The genes are TRBV28 and TRBJ1-5; 7 bases are a match to TRBD1. From germline, CDR1 is MDHEN and CDR2 SYDVKM. V lost 5 bases to trimming and J lost 0 bases; unmatched junction nucleotides: 10. The CDR3 spans 17 residues. The CDR3 region is CASSEPTGSASNQPQHF. DNA of the CDR3: TGTGCCAGCAGTGAACCGACAGGGTCGGCTAGCAATCAGCCCCAGCATTTT. The full variable domain, its missing parts supplied by reference TRBV28 and TRBJ1-5, is DVKVTQSSRYLVKRTGEKVFLECVQDMDHENMFWYRQDPGLGLRLIYFSYDVKMKEKGDIPEGYSVSREKKERFSLILESASTNQTSMYLCASSEPTGSASNQPQHFGDGTRLSIL.